The T cell receptor beta chain described here comes from a study of human T cells and chemical hapten exposure. Study overall: Alopecia areata, totalis or universalis affected patients, mainly female. General observations from the study: TCRs exceeding a frequency of 1 in 1000 stayed unchanged under DPC sensitization.

Germline CDR1 DFQATT, CDR2 SNEGSKA (reference sequence). This CDR3 spans 15 amino acids. Deletions cut 0 bases from V and 3 bases from J, with 15 bases between. As to time point: patch test 1, 2 weeks after DPC sensitization. The treatment was: therapeutic diphenylcyclopropenone sensitization with weekly scalp DPC. A single record per CDR3 protein comes from TCRdb applying MiXCR to the RACE reads. Of some 400,000 distinct CDR3 sequences detected, about 4.4% appear once; the ten largest clones hold under 3%. This clonotype was recorded at least ten times. Its antigen is currently unknown. The chain has TRBV20-1 and TRBJ2-7; possible D gene TRBD2, 5 bases. The specimen comprised whole blood, sampled in connection with sensitization to the hapten diphenylcyclopropenone (DPC). The source is a woman between 50 and 59 years old with alopecia areata. Some clones in this sample may be carry-over from other donors' samples. The CDR3: CSARDSAEADYEQYF. The CDR3 nucleotides are TGCAGTGCTAGAGATAGCGCGGAAGCGGACTACGAGCAGTACTTC.